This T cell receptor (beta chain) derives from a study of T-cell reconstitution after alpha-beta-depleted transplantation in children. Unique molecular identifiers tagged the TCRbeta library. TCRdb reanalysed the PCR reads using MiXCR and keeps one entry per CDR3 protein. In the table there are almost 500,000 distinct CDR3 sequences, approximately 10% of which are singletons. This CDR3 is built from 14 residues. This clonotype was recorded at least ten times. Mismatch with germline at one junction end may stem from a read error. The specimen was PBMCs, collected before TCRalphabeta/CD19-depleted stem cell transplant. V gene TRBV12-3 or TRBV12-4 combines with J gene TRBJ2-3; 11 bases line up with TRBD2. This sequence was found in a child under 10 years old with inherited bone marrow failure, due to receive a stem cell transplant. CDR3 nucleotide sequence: TGCGCCAGCAGGACTAGCGGGAGCACAGATACGCAGTATTTT. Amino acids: CASRTSGSTDTQYF.